This is a list of T cell receptor beta chains from one sample in a study of T cells in Graves' hyperthyroidism and ophthalmopathy. TCRdb re-called the multiplex PCR reads with MiXCR, one entry per CDR3 protein. This table has about 420,000 distinct CDR3 sequences, around 13% appearing once. Sequencing was carried out using blood. Receptor source: a woman aged 18-29 years with Graves' hyperthyroidism. Both conserved end residues are part of each CDR3. Fields, in order: clone size, J gene, V gene, CDR3 length, D gene, CDR3 DNA, CDR3 protein. A D gene is named only where the DNA matches it firmly. Clone size is not always given. Where it is, it says once, few, many or a class for expanded clones.

clone size: .
J gene: TRBJ1-1
V gene: TRBV12-3/TRBV12-4
CDR3 length: 15
D gene: TRBD1
CDR3 DNA: TGTGCCAGCAGTCGGACAGGGAGCCAGAACACTGAAGCTTTCTTT
CDR3 protein: CASSRTGSQNTEAFF

clone size: many
J gene: TRBJ1-1
V gene: TRBV7-3
CDR3 length: 15
D gene: TRBD1
CDR3 DNA: TGTGCCAGCAGCCCGGGGACAGGGAGGTACACTGAAGCTTTCTTT
CDR3 protein: CASSPGTGRYTEAFF

clone size: many
J gene: TRBJ1-1
V gene: TRBV5-1
CDR3 length: 15
D gene: TRBD1
CDR3 DNA: TGCGCCAGCAGCTTAGACCTGGGACAGCTGACTGAAGCTTTCTTT
CDR3 protein: CASSLDLGQLTEAFF

clone size: many
J gene: TRBJ1-5
V gene: TRBV28
CDR3 length: 12
D gene: .
CDR3 DNA: TGTGCCAGCTTTAATAGCAATCAGCCCCAGCATTTT
CDR3 protein: CASFNSNQPQHF

clone size: many
J gene: TRBJ1-6
V gene: TRBV5-1
CDR3 length: 14
D gene: TRBD1
CDR3 DNA: TGTGCCAGCAGTCTCGGACAGGGTCCTTCACCCCTCCACTTT
CDR3 protein: CASSLGQGPSPLHF

clone size: few
J gene: TRBJ1-5
V gene: TRBV6-2/TRBV6-3
CDR3 length: 15
D gene: .
CDR3 DNA: TGTGCCAGCAGCCTAAGGCGGGGAAACAATCAGCCCCAGCATTTT
CDR3 protein: CASSLRRGNNQPQHF

clone size: many
J gene: TRBJ1-2
V gene: TRBV4-3
CDR3 length: 15
D gene: TRBD1
CDR3 DNA: TGCGCCAGCAGCCAAGAAAGGACAGGCATCTATGGCTACACCTTC
CDR3 protein: CASSQERTGIYGYTF

clone size: .
J gene: TRBJ2-1
V gene: TRBV14
CDR3 length: 11
D gene: .
CDR3 DNA: TGTGCCAGCAGCCATAACAGGAACCAGTTCTTC
CDR3 protein: CASSHNRNQFF

clone size: many
J gene: TRBJ1-2
V gene: TRBV14
CDR3 length: 15
D gene: .
CDR3 DNA: TGTGCCAGCAGCCAAGATCTTCGGACAGTCGGTGGCTACACCTTC
CDR3 protein: CASSQDLRTVGGYTF

clone size: many
J gene: TRBJ2-5
V gene: TRBV28
CDR3 length: 14
D gene: TRBD2
CDR3 DNA: TGTGCCAGCAGCCATAGCGGGTCCCAAGAGACCCAGTACTTC
CDR3 protein: CASSHSGSQETQYF

clone size: many
J gene: TRBJ2-3
V gene: TRBV18
CDR3 length: 14
D gene: .
CDR3 DNA: TGTGCCAGCTCACCACCGCTAGCAACAGATACGCAGTATTTT
CDR3 protein: CASSPPLATDTQYF

clone size: .
J gene: TRBJ2-7
V gene: TRBV30
CDR3 length: 16
D gene: TRBD1
CDR3 DNA: TGTGCCTGGAGCCCAACAGGGGACAGGCTCTCCTACGAGCAGTACTTC
CDR3 protein: CAWSPTGDRLSYEQYF

clone size: few
J gene: TRBJ1-4
V gene: TRBV6-1
CDR3 length: 14
D gene: .
CDR3 DNA: TGTGCCAGCAGGCCGACACGGCGGAATGAAAAACTGTTTTTT
CDR3 protein: CASRPTRRNEKLFF

clone size: many
J gene: TRBJ2-5
V gene: TRBV29-1
CDR3 length: 12
D gene: .
CDR3 DNA: TGCAGCGTTGAATTCCTAGCTGAGACCCAGTACTTC
CDR3 protein: CSVEFLAETQYF

clone size: .
J gene: TRBJ2-5
V gene: TRBV9
CDR3 length: 12
D gene: .
CDR3 DNA: TGTGCCAGCAGCGCAAGGGGGGAGACCCAGTACTTC
CDR3 protein: CASSARGETQYF

clone size: few
J gene: TRBJ1-3
V gene: TRBV18
CDR3 length: 15
D gene: .
CDR3 DNA: TGTGCCAGCTCACCCGGAGACAGTTTCGGAAACACCATATATTTT
CDR3 protein: CASSPGDSFGNTIYF

clone size: many
J gene: TRBJ2-2
V gene: TRBV20-1
CDR3 length: 15
D gene: TRBD2
CDR3 DNA: TGCAGTGCTAGAGTTACAGCGGGAGGGACCGGGGAGCTGTTTTTT
CDR3 protein: CSARVTAGGTGELFF

clone size: many
J gene: TRBJ2-1
V gene: TRBV20-1
CDR3 length: 11
D gene: .
CDR3 DNA: TGCAGTGTTTCCGCGCAAGAAAAGCAGTTCTTC
CDR3 protein: CSVSAQEKQFF

clone size: many
J gene: TRBJ2-2
V gene: TRBV11-2
CDR3 length: 16
D gene: .
CDR3 DNA: TGTGCCAGCAGCCCCATGGCAGGGCATCACACCGGGGAGCTGTTTTTT
CDR3 protein: CASSPMAGHHTGELFF

clone size: .
J gene: TRBJ1-5
V gene: TRBV28
CDR3 length: 15
D gene: .
CDR3 DNA: TGTGCCACCCTCGCCCCGGGACACAGCAATCAGCCCCAGCATTTT
CDR3 protein: CATLAPGHSNQPQHF

clone size: many
J gene: TRBJ1-6
V gene: TRBV5-5
CDR3 length: 19
D gene: .
CDR3 DNA: TGTGCCAGCAGCTCCGCTAAAACGCAGGGGTTCGGTATCGGTTCACCCCTCCACTTT
CDR3 protein: CASSSAKTQGFGIGSPLHF

clone size: many
J gene: TRBJ1-4
V gene: TRBV11-2
CDR3 length: 15
D gene: .
CDR3 DNA: TGTGCCAGCACCCCGAGTTGGGTGGGGTCGGAAAAACTGTTTTTT
CDR3 protein: CASTPSWVGSEKLFF

clone size: .
J gene: TRBJ2-7
V gene: TRBV12-3/TRBV12-4
CDR3 length: 13
D gene: .
CDR3 DNA: TGTGCCGGCAGCCCCCCGGGAGTGGGTGAGCAGTACTTC
CDR3 protein: CAGSPPGVGEQYF

clone size: .
J gene: TRBJ2-5
V gene: TRBV5-4
CDR3 length: 16
D gene: .
CDR3 DNA: TGTGCCAGCAGCTTGGGGGGGTACGGAATGGAAGAGACCCAGTACTTC
CDR3 protein: CASSLGGYGMEETQYF

clone size: few
J gene: TRBJ2-7
V gene: TRBV5-1
CDR3 length: 13
D gene: TRBD1
CDR3 DNA: TGCGCCAGCAGCGGGACAGCTTCCTACGAGCAGTACTTC
CDR3 protein: CASSGTASYEQYF

clone size: many
J gene: TRBJ2-2
V gene: TRBV27
CDR3 length: 14
D gene: TRBD2
CDR3 DNA: TGTGCCAGCAGGACTAGCGGGAGCACCGGGGAGCTGTTTTTT
CDR3 protein: CASRTSGSTGELFF

clone size: many
J gene: TRBJ2-7
V gene: TRBV7-2
CDR3 length: 14
D gene: TRBD1
CDR3 DNA: TGTGCCAGCAGCTTACGACAGGGAAACTACGAGCAGTACTTC
CDR3 protein: CASSLRQGNYEQYF

clone size: few
J gene: TRBJ2-1
V gene: TRBV7-9
CDR3 length: 16
D gene: .
CDR3 DNA: TGTGCCAGCAGCCCCTCCAGGGGTCCATCCTACAATGAGCAGTTCTTC
CDR3 protein: CASSPSRGPSYNEQFF

clone size: few
J gene: TRBJ2-3
V gene: TRBV11-2
CDR3 length: 19
D gene: .
CDR3 DNA: TGTGCCAGCAGCTCCTGGAGAGGATATAGGGGCACTCGCACAGATACGCAGTATTTT
CDR3 protein: CASSSWRGYRGTRTDTQYF

clone size: few
J gene: TRBJ2-5
V gene: TRBV27
CDR3 length: 12
D gene: .
CDR3 DNA: TGTGCCCGCCGGGCGGCCAGGGAAGATAAGTACTTC
CDR3 protein: CARRAAREDKYF

clone size: many
J gene: TRBJ2-7
V gene: TRBV28
CDR3 length: 14
D gene: .
CDR3 DNA: TGTGCCAGCAGTTTTCAGACTAGTTTCAACGAGCAGTACTTC
CDR3 protein: CASSFQTSFNEQYF

clone size: .
J gene: TRBJ1-3
V gene: TRBV12-3/TRBV12-4
CDR3 length: 15
D gene: .
CDR3 DNA: TGTGCCAGCAGCCCGGGACGTCCATCTGGAAACACCATATATTTT
CDR3 protein: CASSPGRPSGNTIYF

clone size: few
J gene: TRBJ2-2
V gene: TRBV7-2
CDR3 length: 13
D gene: .
CDR3 DNA: TGTGCCAGCCTCGGACAGAACACCGGGGAGCTGTTTTTT
CDR3 protein: CASLGQNTGELFF

clone size: .
J gene: TRBJ2-1
V gene: TRBV11-3
CDR3 length: 16
D gene: TRBD1
CDR3 DNA: TGTGCCAGCAGCCTAAACAGGGGTGGCACCTACAATGAGCAGTTCTTC
CDR3 protein: CASSLNRGGTYNEQFF

clone size: few
J gene: TRBJ2-3
V gene: TRBV24-1
CDR3 length: 14
D gene: .
CDR3 DNA: TGTGCCACCAGTGACCCCTCAGGGGGAGGAACGCAGTATTTT
CDR3 protein: CATSDPSGGGTQYF

clone size: .
J gene: TRBJ2-1
V gene: TRBV30
CDR3 length: 13
D gene: .
CDR3 DNA: TGTGCCTGGGGGGACGGGGGGCGGCGGGAGCAGTTCTTC
CDR3 protein: CAWGDGGRREQFF

clone size: few
J gene: TRBJ2-7
V gene: TRBV27
CDR3 length: 15
D gene: TRBD2
CDR3 DNA: TGTGCCAGCAGTTTAACTAGCGGGCAAACCTACGAGCAGTACTTC
CDR3 protein: CASSLTSGQTYEQYF

clone size: many
J gene: TRBJ2-5
V gene: TRBV6-1
CDR3 length: 16
D gene: .
CDR3 DNA: TGTGCCAGCAGTGGCCCCCGACCGGGGGCCGGGGAGACCCAGTACTTC
CDR3 protein: CASSGPRPGAGETQYF

clone size: .
J gene: TRBJ1-4
V gene: TRBV10-2
CDR3 length: 13
D gene: .
CDR3 DNA: TGCGCCAGCAGTCTCAGGGGCAAGGAAAAACTGTTTTTT
CDR3 protein: CASSLRGKEKLFF

clone size: .
J gene: TRBJ2-1
V gene: TRBV28
CDR3 length: 18
D gene: TRBD2
CDR3 DNA: TGTGCCAGCAGTTCTAGCCTGACTAGCGGAAACTCCTACAATGAGCAGTTCTTC
CDR3 protein: CASSSSLTSGNSYNEQFF

clone size: many
J gene: TRBJ2-3
V gene: TRBV6-1
CDR3 length: 17
D gene: TRBD1
CDR3 DNA: TGTGCCAGCAGTGAACGGACAGGGGGCGTGGGCACAGATACGCAGTATTTT
CDR3 protein: CASSERTGGVGTDTQYF